This entry lists 29 T cell receptor beta chains sequenced from one sample in a study of technical replicates of blood from several donors (dated by TCRdb to 2015 to 2018). Library preparation used the immunoSEQ multiplex PCR assay. TCRdb took over this immuneACCESS table, retaining in-frame rearrangements with V and J assigned. Such tables are incomplete; in checked studies, under half of the missing clones stem from an unresolved V gene, and the remainder is unexplained. This sample has around 100,000 clones in its table, and roughly 96% of those were observed once. In total, the top ten clones hold under 0.45% of the sample. The sample consisted of T cells isolated from PBMCs. The receptors were sampled from a human donor in good health.

The chain uses TRBV7-6 and TRBJ1-1; TRBD1 might be the D (6 bases). Trimming left V 0 bases short and J 1 base short, with 9 bases between. Germline CDR1 and CDR2: SGHVS and FNYEAQ. The CDR3 sequence is 15 residues long. The CDR3 nucleotides are TGTGCCAGCAGCTTAGCCCCGACAGGGAACACTGAAGCTTTCTTT. Translating gives CASSLAPTGNTEAFF.

This clone is a singleton in its sample. The chain couples TRBV6-1 to TRBJ2-5; possible D gene TRBD1, 6 bases. Germline lookup yields CDR1 MNHNS and CDR2 SASEGT. The V gene lost 7 bases and the J gene lost 4 bases, with 16 bases spanning the gap. The CDR3 extends over 14 amino acids. The CDR3 DNA reads TGTGCCAGCAACCCTACAGGGTGGGGAGAGACCCAGTACTTC. This sequence encodes CASNPTGWGETQYF.

This chain links TRBV7-9 with TRBJ2-7; D might be TRBD2 (5 bases). The germline V gene has CDR1 SEHNR and CDR2 FQNEAQ (reference sequence). V was shortened by 5 bases and J by 0 bases, with 11 bases between the two germline ends. This CDR3 comprises 14 residues. The CDR3 DNA sequence: TGTGCCAGCAGCGGAGACTATACCTCCTACGAGCAGTACTTC. It is translated as CASSGDYTSYEQYF.

The rearrangement uses TRBV21-1 and TRBJ1-2; the table's D call, TRBD1, was not checked against the DNA. TRBV21-1 is recorded as a pseudogene. CDR3 size: 12 residues. In DNA form, the CDR3 reads TGTGCCAGCAGCAAAGAAGGGGATGGCTACACCTTC. Amino acid sequence: CASSKEGDGYTF.

The chain recombines TRBV19 with TRBJ2-7; D perhaps matches TRBD2 (6 bases). This CDR3 is 13 amino acids long. The germline gives CDR1 LNHDA, CDR2 SQIVND (reference sequence). V lost 1 base, J lost 4 bases, and 8 bases lay in between. The CDR3 DNA sequence: TGTGCCAGTAGTATAGGCGGGGATTACGAGCAGTACTTC. This codes for CASSIGGDYEQYF.

The table lists this clone with a count of one. The V call is TRBV5-1, the J call TRBJ1-1; D remains ambiguous. CDR3 length: 13 residues. Per the germline V gene, CDR1 is SGHRS and CDR2 is YFSETQ. Trimming stripped 4 bases from V and 1 base from J, with 8 bases between. This CDR3 is CASSPQANTEAFF. CDR3 bases: TGCGCCAGCAGCCCGCAAGCGAACACTGAAGCTTTCTTT.

The chain has TRBV27 and TRBJ1-1, with 10 nucleotides matching TRBD1. The junction had 6 bases not matched to a gene; V was cut back by 5 bases and J by 0 bases. Germline V gives CDR1 MNHEY, CDR2 SMNVEV (reference sequence). The CDR3 extends over 16 amino acids. The CDR3 spells CASSLDRGLVNTEAFF. The CDR3 DNA sequence: TGTGCCAGCAGTCTCGACAGGGGGCTCGTGAACACTGAAGCTTTCTTT.

The chain has TRBV11-1 and TRBJ2-7; 8 bases are shared with TRBD2. The ends lost 3 bases at V and 4 bases at J; junction bases unmatched: 11. Looked up from germline, CDR1 is SGHAT and CDR2 is FQDESV (reference sequence). The CDR3 consists of 16 residues. The CDR3 bases are TGTGCCAGCAGCTTCCCGGGAGGGCCAAGTGTGTACGAGCAGTACTTC. It specifies CASSFPGGPSVYEQYF.

The J gene is TRBJ2-7, the V gene TRBV27; TRBD1 might be the D (6 bases). There are 13 residues in the CDR3. Germline CDR1 MNHEY, CDR2 SMNVEV (reference sequence). V lost 3 bases and J 5 bases, leaving 11 bases between the germline ends. DNA of the CDR3: TGTGCCAGCAGTTTGGATAGGGGGAACGAGCAGTACTTC. This sequence encodes CASSLDRGNEQYF.

This rearrangement joins TRBV29-1 to TRBJ2-1, with TRBD2 as a possible D gene (7 bases). Germline V gene sequence: CDR1 SQVTM, CDR2 ANQGSEA. Trimming cost V 5 bases and J 8 bases, with 19 bases left between them. This CDR3 contains 14 residues. The chain's CDR3 is CSVKGGELRDEQFF. CDR3 DNA sequence: TGCAGCGTTAAGGGGGGGGAGTTGCGGGATGAGCAGTTCTTC.

The genes are TRBV4-1 and TRBJ1-3; possibly TRBD1 for D (6 bases). V shed 6 bases and J shed 0 bases, with 12 bases lying between them. The germline CDR1 and CDR2 sequences are MGHRA and YSYEKL. The CDR3 totals 15 residues. CDR3 sequence: CASRRQVLSGNTIYF. In nucleotides, the CDR3 is TGCGCCAGCAGGCGACAGGTTCTCTCTGGAAACACCATATATTTT.

For the CDR3, the DNA is TGTGCCAGCAGCGTAGGGGGACAGACCTACGAGCAGTACTTC. It codes for CASSVGGQTYEQYF. The genes are TRBV9 and TRBJ2-7, with 7 bases that match TRBD1. This CDR3 is built from 14 residues. Germline CDR1 SGDLS, CDR2 YYNGEE. The V segment lost 0 bases and the J segment 2 bases; nucleotides outside the gene matches: 2.

V is TRBV2 and J is TRBJ1-2, with TRBD1 identical over 8 bases. CDR3 length: 13 amino acids. The V and J ends lost 11 bases and 0 bases, in that order; junction bases with no gene match: 5. Germline V CDR1 and CDR2: SNHLY, FYNNEI. CDR3 nucleotide sequence: TGTGCCGGAAGGACAGGGACTAACTATGGCTACACCTTC. Translated: CAGRTGTNYGYTF.

CDR3 region: CASSYLRPVGHGYTF. CDR3 DNA: TGTGCCAGCAGTTACTTGAGACCGGTTGGGCATGGCTACACCTTC. The chain combines TRBV6-6 with TRBJ1-2; D gene ambiguous. The CDR3 consists of 15 residues. The V and J ends lost 1 base and 6 bases respectively, with 15 bases between them. The germline V gene encodes CDR1 MNHNY and CDR2 SVGAGI (reference sequence).

V usage is TRBV21-1 and J usage is TRBJ2-2; the table's D call, TRBD1, has no DNA check behind it. TRBV21-1 is flagged as a pseudogene. The CDR3 sequence is 14 residues long. The CDR3: CASSEKQGSGELFF. The DNA of the CDR3 is TGTGCCAGCAGCGAAAAACAGGGCTCCGGGGAGCTGTTTTTT.

Points on this clone: In the same sample, other DNA sequences code for this CDR3. This rearrangement joins TRBV6-5 to TRBJ1-1; perhaps TRBD1 as D (5 bases). Germline CDR1 and CDR2: MNHEY and SVGAGI. Trimming shortened V by 2 bases and J by 1 base, and 5 bases separated the two germline ends. This CDR3 is 13 amino acids long. The CDR3 DNA sequence: TGTGCCAGCAGTTACGGACAGAACACTGAAGCTTTCTTT. Translated, it gives CASSYGQNTEAFF.

The V call is TRBV5-1, the J call TRBJ2-7; a weak D match, TRBD2 (6 bases). Germline lookup yields CDR1 SGHRS and CDR2 YFSETQ. V lost 5 bases, J lost 0 bases, and 9 bases lay in between. The CDR3 has 13 residues. CDR3 in amino acids: CASRVAASYEQYF. In DNA form, the CDR3 reads TGCGCCAGCAGGGTAGCGGCCTCCTACGAGCAGTACTTC.

The chain couples TRBV27 to TRBJ1-1; D is undetermined. Deletions cut 3 bases from V and 10 bases from J, with 9 bases between. From germline, CDR1 is MNHEY and CDR2 SMNVEV (reference sequence). This CDR3 has 11 amino acids. The CDR3 bases are TGTGCCAGCAGTTTCGGGTTTCGAGCTTTCTTT. This encodes CASSFGFRAFF.

V and J are TRBV6-1 and TRBJ1-2; tentative D call: TRBD1 (6 bases). CDR3 size: 17 residues. Germline CDR1 reads MNHNS; CDR2 reads SASEGT. V lost 1 base, J lost 2 bases, and 17 bases lay in between. In DNA, the CDR3 is TGTGCCAGCAGTGAAGTCGATTACAGGGTTATCAACTATGGCTACACCTTC. Its protein product is CASSEVDYRVINYGYTF.

This chain connects TRBV11-2 to TRBJ2-1; maybe TRBD1 (5 bases). Deletions cut 3 bases from V and 4 bases from J, with 10 bases between. CDR3 size: 14 residues. Germline-derived CDR1 and CDR2 are SGHAT and FQNNGV. The CDR3 loop is CASSLVGAYNEQFF. Here the CDR3 DNA reads TGTGCCAGCAGCTTGGTAGGGGCTTACAATGAGCAGTTCTTC.

The chain combines TRBV9 with TRBJ1-3; D unclear. CDR1 and CDR2 (germline): SGDLS, YYNGEE. The CDR3 totals 15 residues. The germline V and J ends were trimmed by 0 bases and 1 base, with 8 bases remaining between them. CDR3 in DNA: TGTGCCAGCAGCGTAGATAGTTTGTCTGGAAACACCATATATTTT. It translates to CASSVDSLSGNTIYF.

This sequence joins TRBV28 and TRBJ2-7; TRBD2 aligns across 11 bases. The germline CDR1 and CDR2 sequences are MDHEN and SYDVKM. This CDR3 region has 15 residues. V gave up 5 bases and J gave up 3 bases; unmatched junction bases: 6. CDR3 DNA: TGTGCCAGCAGTGCGTCTAGCGGGAGGAACTACGAGCAGTACTTC. Translated, it gives CASSASSGRNYEQYF. The variable domain in full, with the rest retrieved from reference TRBV28 and TRBJ2-7, is DVKVTQSSRYLVKRTGEKVFLECVQDMDHENMFWYRQDPGLGLRLIYFSYDVKMKEKGDIPEGYSVSREKKERFSLILESASTNQTSMYLCASSASSGRNYEQYFGPGTRLTVT.

This clone was picked up one time. This sequence joins TRBV11-3 and TRBJ1-1; 8 nucleotides align to TRBD1. V lost 8 bases and J lost 12; bases outside the gene matches: 8. The CDR3 consists of 11 residues. Germline lookup yields CDR1 SGHNT and CDR2 YENEEA. The CDR3 sequence: CASGDTGGSFF. The CDR3 nucleotides are TGTGCCAGCGGGGACACAGGGGGATCTTTCTTT.

V gene TRBV6-5 combines with J gene TRBJ2-3; D ambiguous. Germline V lookup: CDR1 MNHEY, CDR2 SVGAGI. Trimming removed 10 bases from V and 4 bases from J, with 9 bases in between. The length of the CDR3 is 11 residues. The CDR3 DNA reads TGTGCCATCATAGCCGCAGATACGCAGTATTTT. Amino acid sequence: CAIIAADTQYF.

The J gene is TRBJ2-3, the V gene TRBV7-9; the match to TRBD2 covers 8 bases. CDR1 and CDR2 from the germline V gene are SEHNR and FQNEAQ (reference sequence). Germline trimming cut 5 bases from V and 2 bases from J; bases unmatched to any gene: 15. The CDR3 totals 18 residues. CDR3 amino acids: CASSLPAGARGDTDTQYF. The DNA of the CDR3 is TGTGCCAGCAGCCTCCCAGCGGGAGCCCGGGGTGACACAGATACGCAGTATTTT.

The chain uses TRBV6-5 and TRBJ2-3, with D tentatively TRBD1 (5 bases). Germline CDR1 MNHEY, CDR2 SVGAGI. The V end lost 2 bases, the J end lost 0 bases, and 12 bases lay between the germline ends. The CDR3 is 16 amino acids. DNA of the CDR3: TGTGCCAGCAGTTACAGGGGTACTTCTAGCACAGATACGCAGTATTTT. Translated: CASSYRGTSSTDTQYF.

The chain combines TRBV7-9 with TRBJ2-2; the match to TRBD1 covers 8 bases. Germline loops: CDR1 SEHNR, CDR2 FQNEAQ (reference sequence). V shed 5 bases and J 2 bases; nucleotides not matched to a gene: 4. The CDR3 runs to 15 residues. The CDR3 DNA follows: TGTGCCAGCAGCCCCACAGGGGGAAACACCGGGGAGCTGTTTTTT. Protein: CASSPTGGNTGELFF.

Written as DNA, the CDR3 is TGTGCCTGGAGTGTACCTGGGGGGACGTTTCAGCCCCAGCATTTT. Protein product: CAWSVPGGTFQPQHF. The genes are TRBV30 and TRBJ1-5; tentative D call: TRBD1 (5 bases). The ends were cut back, 0 bases at V and 6 bases at J, with 15 bases in the middle. This CDR3 spans 15 amino acids. Germline lookup yields CDR1 GTSNPN and CDR2 SVGIG (reference sequence). The variable domain in full, with the rest retrieved from reference TRBV30 and TRBJ1-5, is SQTIHQWPATLVQPVGSPLSLECTVEGTSNPNLYWYRQAAGRGLQLLFYSVGIGQISSEVPQNLSASRPQDRQFILSSKKLLLSDSGFYLCAWSVPGGTFQPQHFGDGTRLSIL.

The chain is built from TRBV4-1 and TRBJ2-5, with D maybe TRBD1 (6 bases). The CDR3 is 16 amino acids. V was clipped by 4 bases and J by 1 base, with 16 bases between them. Looked up from germline, CDR1 is MGHRA and CDR2 is YSYEKL. CDR3 region: CASSPEQGRSQETQYF. CDR3 DNA sequence: TGCGCCAGCAGCCCCGAACAGGGCCGCTCCCAAGAGACCCAGTACTTC.